Below, 3 T cell receptor beta chains from the same sample are listed, as sequenced in a study of T-cell reconstitution after alpha-beta-depleted transplantation in children. The TCRbeta library incorporated unique molecular identifiers. MiXCR, run by TCRdb on the PCR reads, gives a single entry per CDR3 protein. This sample has 280,000 or so distinct CDR3 sequences, with roughly 12% found just once. Source: peripheral blood, taken 180 days after TCRalphabeta/CD19-depleted stem cell transplant. These receptors came from a male patient aged 2 to 9 who had a stem cell transplant for chronic granulomatous disease, so the T cells may come from the graft donor.

This clonotype occurred many times. The CDR3 reads CASTPASGTDTQYF. The DNA of the CDR3 is TGTGCCAGCACCCCGGCAAGCGGCACAGATACGCAGTATTTT. The V gene is TRBV12-3 or TRBV12-4, the J gene TRBJ2-3; D remains ambiguous. This CDR3 has 14 residues. V was shortened by 7 bases and J by 1 base, with 12 bases between the two germline ends.

The V and J genes are TRBV19 and TRBJ1-5; the match to TRBD1 covers 8 bases. Germline CDR1 reads LNHDA; CDR2 reads SQIVND (reference sequence). V trimming: 6 bases; J trimming: 2 bases; junction bases outside the gene matches: 3. The CDR3 covers 14 residues. The CDR3 sequence is CASRGQGGNQPQHF. The CDR3 DNA sequence: TGTGCCAGTAGAGGACAGGGCGGCAATCAGCCCCAGCATTTT.

This clonotype was found a few times. This chain links TRBV5-1 with TRBJ1-3, with D perhaps matching TRBD1 (6 bases). The CDR3 has 15 amino acids. With 5 bases removed from V and 2 bases from J, the gap between germline ends came to 14 bases. Per the germline V gene, CDR1 is SGHRS and CDR2 is YFSETQ. The CDR3 DNA reads as TGCGCCAGCAGGCAAGACAGGCGCCCTGGAAACACCATATATTTT. Its translation is CASRQDRRPGNTIYF.